The rows below give T cell receptor beta chains drawn from one sample of a study of cytomegalovirus exposure and HLA in healthy donors. Produced via immunoSEQ multiplex PCR; TCRdb's table is partial and in-frame only. The sample gives approximately 130,000 clones, 85% to 90% of which show up once; 4% to 6.5% is in the top ten. Sequencing was performed on PBMCs. The receptors shown here come from a woman aged 25 to 45 in good health and CMV-seronegative. The CDR3 runs from the conserved cysteine through the conserved F or W. Fields, in order: clone size, V gene, J gene, D gene, CDR3 DNA, CDR3 protein. The D gene is left open where the match is weak. Clone size is not always given. Where it is, it says once, few, many or a class for expanded clones.

clone size: NA; V gene: TRBV19; J gene: TRBJ2-1; D gene: TRBD2; CDR3 DNA: TGTGCCAGTAAGAGCGGGAGGGGAGGCAATGAGCAGTTCTTC; CDR3 protein: CASKSGRGGNEQFF
clone size: NA; V gene: TRBV28; J gene: TRBJ1-1; D gene: NA; CDR3 DNA: TGTGCCAGCAGCAAAGACGATCCAGGGGCGGGCACTGAAGCTTTCTTT; CDR3 protein: CASSKDDPGAGTEAFF
clone size: NA; V gene: TRBV19; J gene: TRBJ1-1; D gene: TRBD1; CDR3 DNA: TGTGCCAGCCTGGGGACAGGGTTTTGGCACACTGAAGCTTTCTTT; CDR3 protein: CASLGTGFWHTEAFF
clone size: NA; V gene: TRBV27; J gene: TRBJ2-7; D gene: NA; CDR3 DNA: TGTGCCAGCAGCCCCACAGGGCTCCCCTACGAGCAGTACTTC; CDR3 protein: CASSPTGLPYEQYF
clone size: NA; V gene: TRBV9; J gene: TRBJ1-2; D gene: NA; CDR3 DNA: TGTGCCAGCAGCGTAGAGGGGTTTGGTGGTACCTATGGCTACACCTTC; CDR3 protein: CASSVEGFGGTYGYTF
clone size: NA; V gene: TRBV19; J gene: TRBJ2-7; D gene: NA; CDR3 DNA: TGTGCCAGTAGTATAGATCCGGGAACCTACGAGCAGTACTTC; CDR3 protein: CASSIDPGTYEQYF
clone size: NA; V gene: TRBV6-1; J gene: TRBJ1-4; D gene: NA; CDR3 DNA: TGTGCCAGCAGTGCCACAGGGATGGGTGAAAAACTGTTTTTT; CDR3 protein: CASSATGMGEKLFF
clone size: NA; V gene: TRBV5-6; J gene: TRBJ2-7; D gene: TRBD1; CDR3 DNA: TGTGCCAGCAGCCAAGGTCTGACAGGGGTGGACGAGCAGTACTTC; CDR3 protein: CASSQGLTGVDEQYF
clone size: NA; V gene: TRBV18; J gene: TRBJ1-1; D gene: NA; CDR3 DNA: TGTGCCAGCTCACCATTTGAACAGGGTGAAGCTTTCTTT; CDR3 protein: CASSPFEQGEAFF
clone size: NA; V gene: TRBV9; J gene: TRBJ2-1; D gene: NA; CDR3 DNA: TGTGCCAGCAGCCCCCCGGGTGTCAAGCAGTTCTTC; CDR3 protein: CASSPPGVKQFF
clone size: NA; V gene: TRBV6-6; J gene: TRBJ2-1; D gene: NA; CDR3 DNA: TGTGCCAGCAGTGCCCACACAGGGTACAATGAGCAGTTCTTC; CDR3 protein: CASSAHTGYNEQFF
clone size: NA; V gene: TRBV7-9; J gene: TRBJ2-7; D gene: TRBD2; CDR3 DNA: TGTGCCAGCAGGCTAGGTACAGCGGGAGGGTACGAGCAGTACTTC; CDR3 protein: CASRLGTAGGYEQYF
clone size: NA; V gene: TRBV7-2; J gene: TRBJ1-3; D gene: NA; CDR3 DNA: TGTGCCAGCAGCCCAGTTCGAAACACCATATATTTT; CDR3 protein: CASSPVRNTIYF
clone size: NA; V gene: TRBV9; J gene: TRBJ2-1; D gene: NA; CDR3 DNA: TGTGCCAGCAGCGGTAGCGGCCTGGGTGAGCAGTTCTTC; CDR3 protein: CASSGSGLGEQFF
clone size: NA; V gene: TRBV2; J gene: TRBJ2-2; D gene: NA; CDR3 DNA: TGTGCCAGCAGTGAACGGGAGAACACCGGGGAGCTGTTTTTT; CDR3 protein: CASSERENTGELFF
clone size: NA; V gene: TRBV7-2; J gene: TRBJ2-5; D gene: TRBD1; CDR3 DNA: TGTGCCAGCAGACGGAACAGGGGGCTGGAGACCCAGTACTTC; CDR3 protein: CASRRNRGLETQYF
clone size: once; V gene: TRBV5-4; J gene: TRBJ2-2; D gene: NA; CDR3 DNA: TGTGCCAGCAGCGAGGGAGTAAATCCCGGGGAGCTGTTTTTT; CDR3 protein: CASSEGVNPGELFF
clone size: NA; V gene: TRBV7-2; J gene: TRBJ2-3; D gene: NA; CDR3 DNA: TGTGCCAGCAGCGACGGACTGGAGGCAGATACGCAGTATTTT; CDR3 protein: CASSDGLEADTQYF
clone size: NA; V gene: TRBV6-5; J gene: TRBJ2-4; D gene: TRBD2; CDR3 DNA: TGTGCCAGCAGTTCTTCTCCGGGAGGACCGAACATTCAGTACTTC; CDR3 protein: CASSSSPGGPNIQYF
clone size: NA; V gene: TRBV5-6; J gene: TRBJ2-4; D gene: NA; CDR3 DNA: TGTGCCAGCAGCACCACGGTAGCCAAAAACATTCAGTACTTC; CDR3 protein: CASSTTVAKNIQYF
clone size: NA; V gene: TRBV7-2; J gene: TRBJ1-4; D gene: NA; CDR3 DNA: TGTGCCAGCAGCTTGGGAGGGACCGTTAATGAAAAACTGTTTTTT; CDR3 protein: CASSLGGTVNEKLFF
clone size: NA; V gene: TRBV30; J gene: TRBJ1-1; D gene: TRBD1; CDR3 DNA: TGTGCCTGGCTTGGAGGGGGCGCAACGTATGCTTTCTTT; CDR3 protein: CAWLGGGATYAFF
clone size: NA; V gene: TRBV10-3; J gene: TRBJ1-5; D gene: TRBD1; CDR3 DNA: TGTGCCGTCCGGGACAGGGGACTCAATCAGCCCCAGCATTTT; CDR3 protein: CAVRDRGLNQPQHF
clone size: once; V gene: TRBV4-1; J gene: TRBJ2-5; D gene: NA; CDR3 DNA: TGCGCCAGCAGCCAAGATGAAATAGTCTCGGCTAGAGAGACCCAGTACTTC; CDR3 protein: CASSQDEIVSARETQYF